The 12 T cell receptor beta chains in this list originate from one sample, sequenced in a study of blood T cell repertoires in COVID-19. Method: immunoSEQ multiplex PCR; TCRdb's copy keeps in-frame clones and lacks some. This sample has 50,000 to 60,000 clones; 85% occur once, and the top ten carry roughly 13%. Sequencing input: peripheral blood. The origin of the receptors is a human donor in a cohort sampled during active COVID-19.

The CDR3 bases are TGTGCCAGCAGCAAGGGGCGGGAAGGCAATGAGCAGTTCTTC. Translation: CASSKGREGNEQFF. J is TRBJ2-1 and V is TRBV21-1; TRBD2 is the table's D call and was not checked against the DNA. TRBV21-1 is a documented pseudogene. The CDR3 spans 14 residues.

The genes are TRBV3-1 (or the pseudogene TRBV3-2) and TRBJ2-2; TRBD1 matches at 7 bases. Trimming cost V 3 bases and J 1 base; bases outside gene matches: 2. Germline V gene lookup returns CDR1 LGHDT and CDR2 YNNKEL (reference sequence). The CDR3 runs to 15 residues. The CDR3 DNA reads as TGTGCCAGCAGCCAGGGACAGCAGAACACCGGGGAGCTGTTTTTT. It codes for CASSQGQQNTGELFF.

This clone rates as medium-sized. The chain employs TRBV27 and TRBJ2-1; TRBD2 matches 11 bases. V was pared by 6 bases and J by 15 bases, with 10 bases of the junction left unmatched. The CDR3 is 13 amino acids. Looked up from germline, CDR1 is MNHEY and CDR2 is SMNVEV (reference sequence). In DNA form, the CDR3 reads TGTGCCAGCAGCTATACGCTAGCGGGAGGTAGGTTCTTC. Its protein product is CASSYTLAGGRFF.

The chain combines TRBV4-1 with TRBJ2-3; 12 nucleotides match TRBD2. V was clipped by 0 bases and J by 3 bases; unmatched bases: 10. Germline values: CDR1 MGHRA, CDR2 YSYEKL. The CDR3 is 19 residues long. CDR3 sequence reads: CASSQDWTSGKFQTDTQYF. DNA of the CDR3: TGCGCCAGCAGCCAAGATTGGACTAGCGGGAAGTTCCAGACAGATACGCAGTATTTT.

This clone appeared many times. The chain uses TRBV7-2 and TRBJ1-3; D not resolved. Trimming removed 0 bases at V and 8 bases at J, with 20 bases between. Germline V gene sequence: CDR1 SGHTA, CDR2 FQGNSA. This CDR3 region has 17 residues. Here the CDR3 reads CASSLAPPGGLGYTIYF. CDR3 nucleotide sequence: TGTGCCAGCAGCTTAGCCCCGCCCGGCGGCCTCGGATACACCATATATTTT.

This clone is labeled as large. The J gene is TRBJ2-1, the V gene TRBV6-2 or TRBV6-3, with TRBD1 matching 7 bases. Trimming at V came to 2 bases and at J to 8 bases, leaving 3 bases not matched to a gene. Looked up from germline, CDR1 is MNHEY and CDR2 is SVGEGT. This CDR3 is built from 13 residues. The CDR3 reads CASSYNRGDEQFF. The CDR3 DNA follows: TGTGCCAGCAGTTACAACAGGGGCGATGAGCAGTTCTTC.

The genes are TRBV11-3 and TRBJ2-7; 7 bases map to TRBD1. The V gene end was trimmed by 6 bases and the J gene end by 3 bases; junction bases not matched to a gene: 5. CDR1 SGHNT and CDR2 YENEEA come from the germline V gene. CDR3 length: 13 residues. The CDR3 DNA is TGTGCCAGCAGTCGGGACAGAAACTACGAGCAGTACTTC. Translation: CASSRDRNYEQYF.

The chain employs TRBV19 and TRBJ2-5; tentatively, D is TRBD1 (6 bases). V lost 3 bases, J lost 3 bases, and 17 bases lay in between. The CDR3 has 16 amino acids. In germline, CDR1 is LNHDA, CDR2 SQIVND (reference sequence). The CDR3 sequence is CASSMNGRAGEETQYF. The CDR3 DNA sequence: TGTGCCAGTAGTATGAATGGGCGGGCAGGGGAAGAGACCCAGTACTTC.

This clone was detected only once. For the CDR3, the DNA is TGTGCCAGCAGCCCAATGGGGGGGAGCGCAGATACGCAGTATTTT. The encoded protein is CASSPMGGSADTQYF. V usage is TRBV7-3 and J usage is TRBJ2-3; the match to TRBD2 covers 7 bases. This CDR3 has 15 amino acids. The V gene end was trimmed by 5 bases and the J gene end by 4 bases; junction bases not matched to a gene: 9. Germline assignment: CDR1 SGHTA and CDR2 FQGTGA.

CDR3 region: CASRPAGGLNTGELFF. The CDR3, as DNA: TGTGCCAGCAGACCAGCGGGAGGGCTTAACACCGGGGAGCTGTTTTTT. This chain links TRBV11-2 with TRBJ2-2; TRBD2 matches 10 bases. The junction had 6 bases not matched to a gene; V was cut back by 6 bases and J by 2 bases. CDR3 size: 16 residues. The germline V gene encodes CDR1 SGHAT and CDR2 FQNNGV.

This clone was recorded a few times. The V call is TRBV14, the J call TRBJ1-6, with D possibly TRBD1 on 6 matching bases. The germline V and J ends were trimmed by 0 bases and 10 bases, with 16 bases remaining between them. This CDR3 has 16 amino acids. Germline CDR1 is SGHDN and CDR2 is FVKESK. CDR3 in amino acids: CASSQDPFGTSSPLHF. DNA of the CDR3: TGTGCCAGCAGCCAAGACCCCTTTGGGACATCCTCACCCCTCCACTTT.

This clone was detected only a few times. The V gene is TRBV11-2, the J gene TRBJ1-1; D remains ambiguous. Between the trimmed V and J ends, which lost 5 bases and 4 bases, there was a span of 17 bases. CDR3 length equals 15 residues. Germline lookup yields CDR1 SGHAT and CDR2 FQNNGV. This CDR3 is CASSPVGVWSTEAFF. In DNA form, the CDR3 reads TGTGCCAGCAGCCCGGTCGGGGTGTGGAGCACTGAAGCTTTCTTT.